This T cell receptor beta chain is drawn from a study of breast tumors, draining lymph nodes, adjacent tissues. Breast cancer patients provided tissue from their axillary draining lymph nodes. Germline CDR1 is SQVTM and CDR2 is ANQGSEA. Trimming shortened V by 2 bases and J by 5 bases, and 5 bases separated the two germline ends. The CDR3 totals 11 residues. The study's findings and limits: Tumor TCR diversity was below lymph nodes but above nontumor tissue. Findings are consistent with lymph node origin and intratumoral expansion of most tumor T cells. That most tumor T cells come from lymph nodes remained unproven.

The sample holds many counts of this clonotype. Antigen unknown. A single record per CDR3 protein comes from TCRdb applying MiXCR to the multiplex PCR reads. The table has about 270,000 distinct CDR3 sequences, around 30% seen once; the top ten hold over 0.95%. This TCR came from a female donor with breast cancer. Some clones in this sample may be carry-over from other donors' samples. Sequencing was performed on axillary lymph node tissue. The genes are TRBV29-1 and TRBJ2-3; D ambiguous. The CDR3 region is CSVEHVDTQYF. CDR3 nucleotide sequence: TGCAGCGTTGAACATGTAGATACGCAGTATTTT.